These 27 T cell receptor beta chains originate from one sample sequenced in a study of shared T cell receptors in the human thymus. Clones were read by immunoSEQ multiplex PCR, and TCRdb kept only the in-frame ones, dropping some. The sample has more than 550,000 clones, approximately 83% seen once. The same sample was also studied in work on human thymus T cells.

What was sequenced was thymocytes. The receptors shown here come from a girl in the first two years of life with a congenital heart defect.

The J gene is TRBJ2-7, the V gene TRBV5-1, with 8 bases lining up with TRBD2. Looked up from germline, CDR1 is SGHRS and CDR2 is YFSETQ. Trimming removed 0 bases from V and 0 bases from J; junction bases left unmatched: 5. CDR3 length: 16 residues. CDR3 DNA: TGCGCCAGCAGCTTGGATCCGCGGGGGGCCTCCTACGAGCAGTACTTC. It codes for CASSLDPRGASYEQYF.

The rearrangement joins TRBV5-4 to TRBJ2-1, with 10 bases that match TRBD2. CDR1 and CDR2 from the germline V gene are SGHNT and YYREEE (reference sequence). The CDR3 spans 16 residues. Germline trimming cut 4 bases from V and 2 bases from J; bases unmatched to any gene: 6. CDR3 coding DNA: TGTGCCAGCAGCCGGATACTAGCGGGGACCTACAATGAGCAGTTCTTC. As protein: CASSRILAGTYNEQFF.

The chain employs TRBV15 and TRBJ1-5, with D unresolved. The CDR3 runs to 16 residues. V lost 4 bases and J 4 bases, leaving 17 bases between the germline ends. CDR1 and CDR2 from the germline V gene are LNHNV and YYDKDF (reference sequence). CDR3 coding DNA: TGTGCCACCAGCACCCAGAACAAGGGAGATAATCAGCCCCAGCATTTT. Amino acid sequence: CATSTQNKGDNQPQHF.

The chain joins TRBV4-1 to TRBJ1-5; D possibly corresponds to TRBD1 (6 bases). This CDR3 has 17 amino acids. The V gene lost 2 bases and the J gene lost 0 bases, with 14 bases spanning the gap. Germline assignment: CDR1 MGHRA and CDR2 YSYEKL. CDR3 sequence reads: CASSQRTGQYSNQPQHF. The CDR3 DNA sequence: TGCGCCAGCAGCCAACGGACGGGACAATATAGCAATCAGCCCCAGCATTTT.

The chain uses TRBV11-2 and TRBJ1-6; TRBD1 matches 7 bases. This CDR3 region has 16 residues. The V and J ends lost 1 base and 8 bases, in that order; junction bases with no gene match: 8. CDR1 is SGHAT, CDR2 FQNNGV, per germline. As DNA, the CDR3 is TGTGCCAGCAGCTTAGCCTCGACAGGGCGGGATTCACCCCTCCACTTT. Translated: CASSLASTGRDSPLHF. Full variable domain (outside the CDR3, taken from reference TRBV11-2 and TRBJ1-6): EAGVAQSPRYKIIEKRQSVAFWCNPISGHATLYWYQQILGQGPKLLIQFQNNGVVDDSQLPKDRFSAERLKGVDSTLKIQPAKLEDSAVYLCASSLASTGRDSPLHFGNGTRLTVT.

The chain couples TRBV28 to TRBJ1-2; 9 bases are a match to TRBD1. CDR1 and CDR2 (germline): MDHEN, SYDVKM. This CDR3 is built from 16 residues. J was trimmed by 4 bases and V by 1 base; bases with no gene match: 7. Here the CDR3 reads CASSLYRDREGYGYTF. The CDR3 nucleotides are TGTGCCAGCAGTTTATACCGGGACAGGGAGGGCTATGGCTACACCTTC.

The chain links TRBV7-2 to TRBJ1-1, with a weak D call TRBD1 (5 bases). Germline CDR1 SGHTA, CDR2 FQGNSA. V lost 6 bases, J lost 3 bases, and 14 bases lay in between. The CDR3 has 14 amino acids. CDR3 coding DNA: TGTGCCAGCAGTATGCCGGACACTTACACTGAAGCTTTCTTT. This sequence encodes CASSMPDTYTEAFF.

The CDR3 DNA sequence: TGTGCCAGCAGTGCATACACGACAGGGGCCCCGTGGGAGACCCAGTACTTC. This translates into CASSAYTTGAPWETQYF. This chain links TRBV6-1 with TRBJ2-5; 8 positions match TRBD1. The length of the CDR3 is 17 residues. Germline CDR1 is MNHNS and CDR2 is SASEGT. V dropped 4 bases and J dropped 5; count of bases not matched to a gene: 15.

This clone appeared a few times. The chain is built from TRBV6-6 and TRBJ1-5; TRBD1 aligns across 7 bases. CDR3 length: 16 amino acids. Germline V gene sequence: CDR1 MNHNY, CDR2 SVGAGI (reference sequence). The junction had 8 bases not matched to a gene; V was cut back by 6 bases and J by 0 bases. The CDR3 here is CASSHRDRYSNQPQHF. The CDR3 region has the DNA TGTGCCAGCAGCCACCGGGACAGATATAGCAATCAGCCCCAGCATTTT.

The CDR3 sequence is CASSDSAGGTSTDTQYF. CDR3 in DNA: TGTGCCAGCAGTGACTCAGCGGGCGGGACTAGCACAGATACGCAGTATTTT. The gene calls are TRBV6-4 and TRBJ2-3; TRBD2 might be the D (6 bases). CDR1 and CDR2 from the germline V gene are MRHNA and SNTAGT. The CDR3 sequence is 17 residues long. V lost 0 bases to trimming and J lost 0 bases, with 13 bases between them.

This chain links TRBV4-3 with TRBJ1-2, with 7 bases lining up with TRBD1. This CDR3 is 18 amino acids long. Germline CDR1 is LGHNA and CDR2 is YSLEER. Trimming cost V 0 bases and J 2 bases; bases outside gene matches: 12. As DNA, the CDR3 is TGCGCCAGCAGCCAAGACAATACAGGGGTAGGCTTGAACTATGGCTACACCTTC. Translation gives CASSQDNTGVGLNYGYTF.

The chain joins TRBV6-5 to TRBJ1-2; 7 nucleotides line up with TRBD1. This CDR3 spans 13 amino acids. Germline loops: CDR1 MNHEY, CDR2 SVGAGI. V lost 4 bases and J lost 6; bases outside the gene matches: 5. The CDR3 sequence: CASSSGQVDGYTF. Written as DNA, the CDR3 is TGTGCCAGCAGTTCAGGACAGGTGGATGGCTACACCTTC.

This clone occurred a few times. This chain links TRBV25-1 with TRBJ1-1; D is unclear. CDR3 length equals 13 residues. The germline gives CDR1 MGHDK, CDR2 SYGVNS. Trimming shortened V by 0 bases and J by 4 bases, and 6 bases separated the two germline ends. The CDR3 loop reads CASSEYVSTEAFF. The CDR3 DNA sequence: TGTGCCAGCAGTGAATATGTATCCACTGAAGCTTTCTTT.

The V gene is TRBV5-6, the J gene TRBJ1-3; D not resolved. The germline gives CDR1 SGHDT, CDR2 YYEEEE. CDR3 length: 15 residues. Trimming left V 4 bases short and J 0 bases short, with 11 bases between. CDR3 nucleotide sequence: TGTGCCAGCAGCCCCAGTCTTTTCTCTGGAAACACCATATATTTT. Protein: CASSPSLFSGNTIYF. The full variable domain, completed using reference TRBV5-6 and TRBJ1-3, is DAGVTQSPTHLIKTRGQQVTLRCSPKSGHDTVSWYQQALGQGPQFIFQYYEEEERQRGNFPDRFSGHQFPNYSSELNVNALLLGDSALYLCASSPSLFSGNTIYFGEGSWLTVV.

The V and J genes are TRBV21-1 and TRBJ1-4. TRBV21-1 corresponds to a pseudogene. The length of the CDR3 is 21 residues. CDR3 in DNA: TGTGCCAGCACCAAAAATGGGGGGAAACCCGATTGGGGGGGAGCTAATGAAAAACTGTTTTTT. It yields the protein CASTKNGGKPDWGGANEKLFF.

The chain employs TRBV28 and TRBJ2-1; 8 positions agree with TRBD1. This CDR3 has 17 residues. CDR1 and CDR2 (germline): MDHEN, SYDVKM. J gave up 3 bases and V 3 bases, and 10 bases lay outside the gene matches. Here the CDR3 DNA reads TGTGCCAGCAGTTTTTCAACAGGGGGTGGTCACTACAATGAGCAGTTCTTC. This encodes CASSFSTGGGHYNEQFF. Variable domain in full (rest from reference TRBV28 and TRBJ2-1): DVKVTQSSRYLVKRTGEKVFLECVQDMDHENMFWYRQDPGLGLRLIYFSYDVKMKEKGDIPEGYSVSREKKERFSLILESASTNQTSMYLCASSFSTGGGHYNEQFFGPGTRLTVL.

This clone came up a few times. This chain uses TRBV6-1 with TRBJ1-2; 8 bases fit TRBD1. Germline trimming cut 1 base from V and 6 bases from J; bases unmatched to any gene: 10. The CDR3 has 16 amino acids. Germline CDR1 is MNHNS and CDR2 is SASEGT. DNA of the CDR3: TGTGCCAGCAGTGAAGGACAGGGGCTCCTACTGAATGGCTACACCTTC. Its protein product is CASSEGQGLLLNGYTF.

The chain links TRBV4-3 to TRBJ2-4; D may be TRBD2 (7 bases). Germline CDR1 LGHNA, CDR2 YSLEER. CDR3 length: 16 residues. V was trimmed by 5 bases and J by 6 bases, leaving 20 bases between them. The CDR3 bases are TGCGCCAGCAGCTCGACTCACGGGGGGCCGAGAAACATTCAGTACTTC. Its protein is CASSSTHGGPRNIQYF.

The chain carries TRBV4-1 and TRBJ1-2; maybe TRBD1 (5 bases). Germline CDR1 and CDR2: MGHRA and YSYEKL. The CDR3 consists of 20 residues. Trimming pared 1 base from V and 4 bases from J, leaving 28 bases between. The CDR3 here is CASSQGIQPTLLGPSYGYTF. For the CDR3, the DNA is TGCGCCAGCAGCCAAGGCATCCAGCCTACTCTCCTGGGGCCGTCCTATGGCTACACCTTC.

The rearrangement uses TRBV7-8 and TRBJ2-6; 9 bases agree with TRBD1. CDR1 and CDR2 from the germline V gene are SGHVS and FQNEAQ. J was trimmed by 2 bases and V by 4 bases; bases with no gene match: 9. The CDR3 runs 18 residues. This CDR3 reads CASSSEGQGLAGANVLTF. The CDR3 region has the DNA TGTGCCAGCAGCTCAGAGGGACAGGGTCTAGCTGGGGCCAACGTCCTGACTTTC.

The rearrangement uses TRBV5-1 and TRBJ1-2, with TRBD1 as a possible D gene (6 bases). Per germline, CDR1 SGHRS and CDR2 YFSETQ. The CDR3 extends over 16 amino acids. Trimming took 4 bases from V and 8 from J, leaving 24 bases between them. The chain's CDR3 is CASSTMTGQFGTGYTF. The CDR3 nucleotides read TGCGCCAGCAGCACCATGACCGGACAGTTTGGAACCGGCTACACCTTC. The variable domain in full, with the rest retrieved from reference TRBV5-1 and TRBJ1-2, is KAGVTQTPRYLIKTRGQQVTLSCSPISGHRSVSWYQQTPGQGLQFLFEYFSETQRNKGNFPGRFSGRQFSNSRSEMNVSTLELGDSALYLCASSTMTGQFGTGYTFGSGTRLTVV.

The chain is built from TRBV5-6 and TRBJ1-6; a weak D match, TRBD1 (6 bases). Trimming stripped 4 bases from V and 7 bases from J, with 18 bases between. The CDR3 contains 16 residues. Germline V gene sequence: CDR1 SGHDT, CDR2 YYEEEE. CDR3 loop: CASSVFEGHRNSPLHF. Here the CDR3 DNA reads TGTGCCAGCAGCGTTTTTGAGGGACATCGAAATTCACCCCTCCACTTT.

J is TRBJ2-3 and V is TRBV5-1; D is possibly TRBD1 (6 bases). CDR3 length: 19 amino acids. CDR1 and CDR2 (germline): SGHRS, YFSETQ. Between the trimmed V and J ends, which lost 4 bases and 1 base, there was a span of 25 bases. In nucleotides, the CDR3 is TGCGCCAGCAGCCCCAAACCCCCCCACAAGACAGGACGCACAGATACGCAGTATTTT. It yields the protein CASSPKPPHKTGRTDTQYF.

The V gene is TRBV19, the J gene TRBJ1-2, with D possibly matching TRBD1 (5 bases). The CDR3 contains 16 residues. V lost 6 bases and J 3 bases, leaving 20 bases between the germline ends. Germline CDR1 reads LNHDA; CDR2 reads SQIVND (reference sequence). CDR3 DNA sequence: TGTGCCAGTAGGGCCCGCAGGGCAGACAACTACTATGGCTACACCTTC. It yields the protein CASRARRADNYYGYTF.

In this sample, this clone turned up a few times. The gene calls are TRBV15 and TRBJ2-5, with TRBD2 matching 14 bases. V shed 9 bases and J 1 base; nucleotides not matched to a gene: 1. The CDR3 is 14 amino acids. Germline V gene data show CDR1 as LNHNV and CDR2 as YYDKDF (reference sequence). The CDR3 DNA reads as TGTGCCACTGGGACTAGCGGGGGCCAAGAGACCCAGTACTTC. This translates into CATGTSGGQETQYF.

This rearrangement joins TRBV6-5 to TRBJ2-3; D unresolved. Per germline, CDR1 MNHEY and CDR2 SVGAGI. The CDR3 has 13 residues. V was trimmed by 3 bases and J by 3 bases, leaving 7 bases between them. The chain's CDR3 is CASSYEATDTQYF. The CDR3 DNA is TGTGCCAGCAGTTATGAGGCAACAGATACGCAGTATTTT.

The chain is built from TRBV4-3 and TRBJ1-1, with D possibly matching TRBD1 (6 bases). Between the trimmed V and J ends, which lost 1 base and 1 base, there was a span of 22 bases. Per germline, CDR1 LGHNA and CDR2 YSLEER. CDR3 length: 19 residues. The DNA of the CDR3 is TGCGCCAGCAGCCAAGCGCAGGAACAGGGCCTAGAAGGGAACACTGAAGCTTTCTTT. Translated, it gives CASSQAQEQGLEGNTEAFF.